The 29 T cell receptor beta chains reported below all come from one sample, sequenced in a study of CD8+CD57+ T cells in acquired aplastic anemia. Patients picked for sequencing had shown CD8+CD57+ cell expansion detected by flow cytometry. TCR beta VDJ and CDR3 were profiled, and genomic DNA was the template. One entry per CDR3 protein results from TCRdb running MiXCR on the reads. This sample has more than 150,000 distinct CDR3 sequences; around 50% occur once, and the top ten carry about an eighth. Sample: sorted CD4+, CD8+, or CD8+CD57+ T cells (not recorded which) from PBMCs. The receptors were sampled from a human donor with aplastic anemia.

V is TRBV5-1 and J is TRBJ2-5; 9 bases map to TRBD1. V gave up 5 bases and J gave up 4 bases; unmatched junction bases: 9. Per germline, CDR1 SGHRS and CDR2 YFSETQ. CDR3 length: 15 amino acids. The CDR3 DNA follows: TGCGCCAGCAGGGAGGGCCCGGGACAGGGAGAGACCCAGTACTTC. Its protein product is CASREGPGQGETQYF.

In its sample, this clonotype was seen many times. CDR3 in amino acids: CSAKGGDGYTF. CDR3 DNA sequence: TGCAGTGCTAAGGGGGGGGATGGCTACACCTTC. The rearrangement joins TRBV20-1 to TRBJ1-2; the D gene is possibly TRBD1 (6 bases). With 4 bases removed from V and 6 bases from J, the gap between germline ends came to 9 bases. The germline V gene has CDR1 DFQATT and CDR2 SNEGSKA (reference sequence). The CDR3 spans 11 residues.

The CDR3 DNA follows: TGCAGCGTTAGGACAGGGCGGGCCTACGAGCAGTACTTC. This sequence encodes CSVRTGRAYEQYF. The chain uses TRBV29-1 and TRBJ2-7; 8 bases are a match to TRBD1. This CDR3 region has 13 residues. Germline V gene sequence: CDR1 SQVTM, CDR2 ANQGSEA. V was clipped by 5 bases and J by 2 bases; unmatched bases: 5.

This clonotype showed up many times. The chain uses TRBV18 and TRBJ1-3; no clear D. Germline lookup yields CDR1 KGHSH and CDR2 LQKENI. This CDR3 spans 13 amino acids. The V and J ends lost 3 bases and 2 bases respectively, with 5 bases between them. The CDR3 loop reads CASSPVAGNTIYF. The CDR3 DNA reads TGTGCCAGCTCACCTGTCGCTGGAAACACCATATATTTT.

This clonotype was counted between two and nine times. This may arise from a read error, as a much more abundant clone is one base away. The V and J genes are TRBV7-9 and TRBJ1-1; 8 nucleotides match TRBD1. Germline CDR1 is SEHNR and CDR2 is FQNEAQ (reference sequence). This CDR3 comprises 14 residues. Here the CDR3 reads CASSQDRANTEALF. The CDR3 coding sequence is TGTGCCAGCAGCCAGGACAGGGCGAACACTGAAGCTCTCTTT.

This chain uses TRBV25-1 with TRBJ1-5, with 7 bases lining up with TRBD1. The CDR3 runs to 15 residues. CDR1 is MGHDK, CDR2 SYGVNS, per germline. With 3 bases clipped from V and 5 bases from J, the junction kept 7 bases outside the gene matches. CDR3 amino acids: CASSEPDRDHQPQHF. CDR3 DNA: TGTGCCAGCAGTGAGCCCGACAGGGACCATCAGCCCCAGCATTTT.

This sequence joins TRBV7-6 and TRBJ1-6; TRBD1 might be the D (6 bases). CDR1 and CDR2 (germline): SGHVS, FNYEAQ. This CDR3 spans 14 amino acids. V dropped 2 bases and J dropped 8 bases, with 10 bases sitting between them. CDR3 loop: CASSLWGADSPLHF. The CDR3 coding sequence is TGTGCCAGCAGCTTATGGGGGGCGGATTCACCCCTCCACTTT.

This clonotype was detected a few times. The chain combines TRBV7-3 with TRBJ1-6; perhaps TRBD1 as D (5 bases). Germline-derived CDR1 and CDR2 are SGHTA and FQGTGA. CDR3 size: 13 residues. The V and J ends lost 11 bases and 14 bases respectively, with 22 bases between them. The CDR3 DNA reads TGTGCCCCGGCGCACGTCCCGAGGGGAGCCCTCCACTTT. Translating it yields CAPAHVPRGALHF.

The table lists this clonotype with a few counts. V is TRBV20-1 and J is TRBJ1-4, with D hard to call. The germline V gene has CDR1 DFQATT and CDR2 SNEGSKA (reference sequence). The CDR3 runs to 12 residues. The germline V and J ends were trimmed by 0 bases and 8 bases, with 7 bases remaining between them. This CDR3 reads CSARESGEKLFF. The DNA of the CDR3 is TGCAGTGCTAGAGAGTCGGGGGAAAAACTGTTTTTT.

The V and J genes are TRBV20-1 and TRBJ1-5, with a tentative D call TRBD1 (5 bases). V dropped 6 bases and J dropped 1 base, with 13 bases sitting between them. This CDR3 has 14 residues. The V gene's germline CDR1 is DFQATT and CDR2 SNEGSKA (reference sequence). The CDR3 nucleotides read TGCAGTGCAACAGGTCGTAGGAGCAATCAGCCCCAGCATTTT. Its translation is CSATGRRSNQPQHF.

The CDR3 DNA follows: TGTGCCAGCAGCTTGTCGGGTTCGGGAGAGACCCAGTACTTC. It codes for CASSLSGSGETQYF. This sequence joins TRBV5-4 and TRBJ2-5; D is ambiguous. V was cut by 1 base and J by 4 bases, with 11 bases left in between. CDR1 and CDR2 (germline): SGHNT, YYREEE (reference sequence). CDR3 size: 14 residues.

Many counts were recorded for this clonotype. This chain uses TRBV9 with TRBJ1-3, with 9 bases matching TRBD1. The CDR3 length is 15 residues. V lost 3 bases and J lost 0; bases outside the gene matches: 1. The germline V gene encodes CDR1 SGDLS and CDR2 YYNGEE. The CDR3 here is CASSAGQGSGNTIYF. The CDR3 nucleotides read TGTGCCAGCAGCGCGGGACAGGGCTCTGGAAACACCATATATTTT.

Of note for this clonotype: A read error may explain this, as a much larger clone is one base away. The V gene is TRBV11-1, the J gene TRBJ1-1; TRBD1 aligns across 12 bases. Germline CDR1 is SGHAT and CDR2 is FQDESV (reference sequence). The CDR3 contains 16 residues. The CDR3 region is CASSRSGTGGFTGAFF. The CDR3 nucleotides read TGTGCCAGCAGCCGTTCCGGGACAGGGGGCTTCACTGGAGCTTTCTTT. Supplemented by reference TRBV11-1 and TRBJ1-1, the full variable domain reads EAEVAQSPRYKITEKSQAVAFWCDPISGHATLYWYRQILGQGPELLVQFQDESVVDDSQLPKDRFSAERLKGVDSTLKIQPAELGDSAMYLCASSRSGTGGFTGAFFGQGTRLTVV.

About this clonotype itself: This may arise from a read error, as a much more abundant clone is one base away. J is TRBJ2-1 and V is TRBV6-5; 8 bases agree with TRBD2. CDR3 length: 13 residues. The germline gives CDR1 MNHEY, CDR2 SVGAGI. The CDR3, as DNA: TGTGCCAGCATTTGGACTAGCTACAATGTGCAGTTCTTC. This translates into CASIWTSYNVQFF.

As for this clonotype: This could be a read error, since a much larger clone is one nucleotide away. This chain connects TRBV20-1 to TRBJ2-4, with a weak D call TRBD1 (5 bases). Germline loops: CDR1 DFQATT, CDR2 SNEGSKA (reference sequence). The CDR3 totals 16 residues. Deletions cut 2 bases from V and 6 bases from J, with 20 bases between. CDR3 sequence (DNA): TGCAGTGCTAGACCACTGGGTAGTCAAGACAGAAACATTCAGTACTTC. Its protein is CSARPLGSQDRNIQYF.

This clonotype showed up many times. V is TRBV7-9 and J is TRBJ1-5; D gene unclear. The V gene lost 1 base and the J gene lost 5 bases, with 9 bases spanning the gap. Germline V gene sequence: CDR1 SEHNR, CDR2 FQNEAQ (reference sequence). The CDR3 contains 14 residues. The DNA of the CDR3 is TGTGCCAGCAGCTTAGGGTCCAGTGATCAGCCCCAGCATTTT. It specifies CASSLGSSDQPQHF.

This clonotype was counted only a few times. The chain combines TRBV24-1 with TRBJ1-1; 9 bases line up with TRBD1. J was trimmed by 5 bases and V by 9 bases; bases with no gene match: 12. This CDR3 is built from 15 residues. Germline-derived CDR1 and CDR2 are KGHDR and SFDVKD. In nucleotides, the CDR3 is TGTGCCACCTCCCGGGACAGGGCCGGAGTTACTGAAGCTTTCTTT. It specifies CATSRDRAGVTEAFF.

The rearrangement joins TRBV2 to TRBJ1-2, with D hard to call. Germline CDR1 is SNHLY and CDR2 is FYNNEI. The CDR3 loop spans 13 amino acids. V lost 2 bases and J lost 6, with 10 bases in between. The CDR3 coding sequence is TGTGCCAGCAGTGAACGGCGGGGAAATGGCTACACCTTC. Its translation is CASSERRGNGYTF. The complete variable domain, with remaining parts taken from reference TRBV2 and TRBJ1-2, reads EPEVTQTPSHQVTQMGQEVILRCVPISNHLYFYWYRQILGQKVEFLVSFYNNEISEKSEIFDDQFSVERPDGSNFTLKIRSTKLEDSAMYFCASSERRGNGYTFGSGTRLTVV.

This sequence joins TRBV24-1 and TRBJ2-1; TRBD1 is a possible D gene (5 bases). Germline loops: CDR1 KGHDR, CDR2 SFDVKD. The CDR3 runs to 18 residues. V lost 3 bases and J lost 0, with 17 bases in between. The CDR3 bases are TGTGCCACCAGTGATCCTCAAGGGGCCCGGAGCTCCTACAATGAGCAGTTCTTC. Its protein is CATSDPQGARSSYNEQFF.

The chain recombines TRBV15 with TRBJ2-7; D is perhaps TRBD1 or TRBD2 (6 bases each). In germline, CDR1 is LNHNV, CDR2 YYDKDF (reference sequence). CDR3 size: 16 residues. The ends were cut back, 4 bases at V and 0 bases at J, with 16 bases in the middle. The CDR3 DNA is TGTGCCACCAGCATTCCGGTAGGAGGGGGCTCCTACGAGCAGTACTTC. It encodes CATSIPVGGGSYEQYF. The whole variable domain, filled in from reference TRBV15 and TRBJ2-7, reads DAMVIQNPRYQVTQFGKPVTLSCSQTLNHNVMYWYQQKSSQAPKLLFHYYDKDFNNEADTPDNFQSRRPNTSFCFLDIRSPGLGDTAMYLCATSIPVGGGSYEQYFGPGTRLTVT.

This clonotype was found many times. This chain connects TRBV5-1 to TRBJ2-7; D unclear. The CDR3 covers 13 residues. CDR1 and CDR2 (germline): SGHRS, YFSETQ. Trimming took 0 bases from V and 3 from J, leaving 7 bases between them. The CDR3 loop is CASSLGTVYEQYF. CDR3 in DNA: TGCGCCAGCAGCTTGGGTACAGTCTACGAGCAGTACTTC.

The CDR3 DNA sequence: TGCAGCGCTCCGAATCCGACAGGGGGGTTCTATGGCTACACCTTC. The encoded protein is CSAPNPTGGFYGYTF. The chain employs TRBV29-1 and TRBJ1-2; 9 bases map to TRBD1. V shed 7 bases, J shed 4 bases, and the junction held 13 bases outside the gene matches. CDR3 size: 15 residues. Germline V gene data show CDR1 as SQVTM and CDR2 as ANQGSEA.

This clonotype was observed many times. This rearrangement joins TRBV5-1 to TRBJ2-3; no reliable D call. The CDR3 is made up of 15 amino acids. The V and J ends lost 2 bases and 0 bases respectively, with 10 bases between them. CDR1 is SGHRS, CDR2 YFSETQ, per germline. The CDR3 loop reads CASSLNSPSTDTQYF. DNA of the CDR3: TGCGCCAGCAGCTTAAACAGTCCTAGCACAGATACGCAGTATTTT.

The chain carries TRBV5-1 and TRBJ2-5, with D perhaps TRBD1 or TRBD2 (7 bases each). V lost 4 bases, J lost 2 bases, and 12 bases lay in between. The CDR3 sequence is 14 residues long. CDR1 SGHRS and CDR2 YFSETQ come from the germline V gene. The CDR3 DNA sequence: TGCGCCAGCAGCCGCAGGGGGGGGCAAGAGACCCAGTACTTC. Its protein is CASSRRGGQETQYF.

CDR3 DNA sequence: TGTGCCAGCAGCGAAGGGTGGACTGAAGCTTTCTTT. It codes for CASSEGWTEAFF. This chain joins TRBV11-2 and TRBJ1-1; D not resolved. The V and J ends lost 5 bases and 5 bases respectively, with 9 bases between them. The CDR3 is made up of 12 amino acids. CDR1 is SGHAT, CDR2 FQNNGV, per germline. Complete variable domain (other parts from reference TRBV11-2 and TRBJ1-1): EAGVAQSPRYKIIEKRQSVAFWCNPISGHATLYWYQQILGQGPKLLIQFQNNGVVDDSQLPKDRFSAERLKGVDSTLKIQPAKLEDSAVYLCASSEGWTEAFFGQGTRLTVV.

This clonotype occurred many times. This chain uses TRBV7-3 with TRBJ2-7; tentatively, D is TRBD1 or TRBD2 (6 bases each). V dropped 5 bases and J dropped 6 bases, with 20 bases sitting between them. The CDR3 spans 15 residues. Germline lookup yields CDR1 SGHTA and CDR2 FQGTGA. CDR3 sequence: CASSPQGGSSREQYF. The CDR3, as DNA: TGTGCCAGCAGCCCCCAAGGGGGGTCAAGTCGCGAGCAGTACTTC.

This clonotype was found many times. V is TRBV2 and J is TRBJ1-3; D remains unclear. CDR1 and CDR2 (germline): SNHLY, FYNNEI. Trimming stripped 7 bases from V and 2 bases from J, with 15 bases between. This CDR3 has 15 residues. In nucleotides, the CDR3 is TGTGCCAGCAAACCTAAAAGCGGGCCTGGAAACACCATATATTTT. Protein sequence: CASKPKSGPGNTIYF.

This sequence joins TRBV29-1 and TRBJ2-1; 12 nucleotides line up with TRBD2. Germline CDR1 is SQVTM and CDR2 is ANQGSEA. The CDR3 extends over 14 amino acids. V gave up 1 base and J gave up 9 bases; unmatched junction bases: 4. CDR3 sequence: CSVEVRGLAGEQFF. The CDR3 DNA reads TGCAGCGTTGAAGTGAGGGGACTAGCGGGTGAGCAGTTCTTC.

V and J are TRBV18 and TRBJ2-5, with D possibly called TRBD1 or TRBD2 (5 bases each). Per the germline V gene, CDR1 is KGHSH and CDR2 is LQKENI. This CDR3 has 14 residues. V was cut by 3 bases and J by 4 bases, with 12 bases left in between. The CDR3 DNA follows: TGTGCCAGCTCACCGCGGGTGGGGCCAGAGACCCAGTACTTC. Residues: CASSPRVGPETQYF.